Below, 9 T cell receptor beta chains from the same sample are listed, as sequenced in a study of beta chain features in type 1 diabetes. General study points: When Type 1 diabetes patients were examined, their TCRB CDR3s proved moderately but significantly shorter in all four CD4+ subsets.

Antigens of these TCRs are unknown. Investigators reverse transcribed all isolated RNA, so they sequenced expressed TCRB transcripts. Data came from immunoSEQ multiplex PCR; TCRdb stores just in-frame clones and leaves some out. The profile shows a few hundred thousand clones, around an eighth of them singletons. The sequencing input was naive CD4+ T cells from blood. The receptors here all came from a woman aged 18-35 years with type 1 diabetes.

A few counts support this clone. The chain combines TRBV30 with TRBJ1-1, with D possibly TRBD1 on 5 matching bases. The CDR3 is made up of 14 amino acids. Germline values: CDR1 GTSNPN, CDR2 SVGIG (reference sequence). V was trimmed by 0 bases and J by 3 bases, leaving 11 bases between them. This chain's CDR3 is CAWSVRPGDTEAFF. The CDR3 nucleotides read TGTGCCTGGAGTGTACGGCCGGGGGACACTGAAGCTTTCTTT. Filled out from reference TRBV30 and TRBJ1-1, the complete variable domain reads SQTIHQWPATLVQPVGSPLSLECTVEGTSNPNLYWYRQAAGRGLQLLFYSVGIGQISSEVPQNLSASRPQDRQFILSSKKLLLSDSGFYLCAWSVRPGDTEAFFGQGTRLTVV.

The rearrangement joins TRBV18 to TRBJ2-7; D possibly corresponds to TRBD1 (6 bases). The CDR3 spans 13 residues. Germline lookup yields CDR1 KGHSH and CDR2 LQKENI. Between the trimmed V and J ends, which lost 3 bases and 6 bases, there was a span of 12 bases. The DNA for the CDR3 is TGTGCCAGCTCACCGGGGGAAGGGGGCGAGCAGTACGTC. Protein sequence: CASSPGEGGEQYV.

This clone was found a few times. The genes are TRBV4-3 and TRBJ1-2; D is possibly TRBD1 (6 bases). V was pared by 0 bases and J by 4 bases, with 21 bases between. CDR1 and CDR2 from the germline V gene are LGHNA and YSLEER. The CDR3 is 18 amino acids. In DNA, the CDR3 is TGCGCCAGCAGCCAAGATCAATTCGGGGGGCGCCCCTTCTATGGCTACACCTTC. This encodes CASSQDQFGGRPFYGYTF.

The chain has TRBV15 and TRBJ2-5; 12 bases are a match to TRBD2. After removal of 3 bases from V and 3 bases from J, the junction contained 11 bases not matched to a gene. Per germline, CDR1 LNHNV and CDR2 YYDKDF (reference sequence). The CDR3 length is 18 residues. The CDR3 protein is CATSRASGRARLKETQYF. CDR3 sequence (DNA): TGTGCCACCAGCAGGGCTAGCGGGAGGGCCCGGTTGAAAGAGACCCAGTACTTC.

The chain has TRBV2 and TRBJ2-4, with TRBD2 identical over 7 bases. The length of the CDR3 is 15 residues. Germline CDR1 and CDR2: SNHLY and FYNNEI. With 3 bases clipped from V and 9 bases from J, the junction kept 11 bases outside the gene matches. CDR3 residues: CASSEGGTPRGIQYF. The CDR3 region has the DNA TGTGCCAGCAGTGAGGGGGGGACCCCTCGGGGCATTCAGTACTTC.

This clone was detected only a few times. The V gene is TRBV30, the J gene TRBJ2-2; maybe TRBD1 (5 bases). This CDR3 spans 15 amino acids. Germline V lookup: CDR1 GTSNPN, CDR2 SVGIG (reference sequence). V was pared by 2 bases and J by 13 bases, with 23 bases between. The CDR3, as DNA: TGTGCCTGGAGTTTACAGGCGAGCTCCGCTAGGGCGCTGTTTTTT. It translates to CAWSLQASSARALFF.

The sample holds a few counts of this clone. The V call is TRBV28, the J call TRBJ2-2, with D hard to call. Germline V gives CDR1 MDHEN, CDR2 SYDVKM. Trimming stripped 1 base from V and 4 bases from J, with 7 bases between. There are 14 residues in the CDR3. CDR3 DNA sequence: TGTGCCAGCAGTTTATCGTATCTCACCGGGGAGCTGTTTTTT. This codes for CASSLSYLTGELFF. The full variable domain, with the rest looked up from reference TRBV28 and TRBJ2-2, is DVKVTQSSRYLVKRTGEKVFLECVQDMDHENMFWYRQDPGLGLRLIYFSYDVKMKEKGDIPEGYSVSREKKERFSLILESASTNQTSMYLCASSLSYLTGELFFGEGSRLTVL.

The rearrangement links TRBV29-1 to TRBJ2-1; TRBD2 aligns across 7 bases. Germline CDR1 reads SQVTM; CDR2 reads ANQGSEA. With V trimmed by 6 bases and J by 8 bases, 7 bases remained unmatched. This CDR3 has 12 residues. CDR3 sequence reads: CSVRLASHEQFF. In nucleotides, the CDR3 is TGCAGCGTGCGACTAGCCAGCCATGAGCAGTTCTTC.

V and J are TRBV18 and TRBJ1-2, with TRBD1 matching over 7 bases. Trimming cost V 5 bases and J 3 bases; bases outside gene matches: 6. Germline CDR1 is KGHSH and CDR2 is LQKENI. The CDR3 runs 14 residues. The CDR3 here is CASSSGGQYYGYTF. The CDR3 nucleotides read TGTGCCAGCTCAAGTGGGGGACAGTACTATGGCTACACCTTC.